Sequencing of this T cell receptor beta chain was carried out in a study of blood T cells in healthy people across ages. Overall study results and limits: While age rose, TCR beta diversity per million T cells dropped in a roughly linear way. With naive T cell percentage, TCR beta diversity showed a strong correlation.

This clonotype has a count of ten or more. Its specificity is not known. Together with a sample-barcoded 5' primer, a J-beta primer mix was included in a second PCR lasting roughly 6 to 12 cycles. TCRdb recomputed calls from the 5' RACE reads with MiXCR, one row per CDR3 protein. The repertoire holds around 280,000 distinct CDR3 sequences, with roughly 29% as singletons. CDR1 and CDR2 (germline): ENHRY, SYGVKD. V shed 6 bases, J shed 6 bases, and the junction held 9 bases outside the gene matches. CDR3 size: 14 residues. The chain uses TRBV10-3 and TRBJ2-7; 9 bases are a match to TRBD2. The TCR comes from a woman in her seventies in good health. The sample consisted of blood. CDR3 amino acids: CAIRASGGSGEQYF. CDR3 nucleotide sequence: TGTGCCATCAGAGCCAGCGGGGGGTCGGGCGAGCAGTACTTC.